This T cell receptor beta chain was recorded in a study of blood T cells in healthy people across ages (dated by TCRdb to between 2015 and 2017). In terms of the full investigation: Template switching captured roughly one uniquely barcoded TCR beta cDNA molecule per two T cells in model experiments. Age-related changes in TCR beta repertoire diversity were measured in the study by deep sequencing normalized with unique cDNA molecular identifiers. The donors were divided into four age groups: young (average approximately 16 years), middle-aged (about 41), aged (around 59) and long-lived (roughly 88). To avoid experimental bias, donors of different ages were distributed randomly across sequencing lanes. Two additional independent replicas of 1 million unique cDNA reads from the same blood draw were analyzed for two donors (one aged 18 to 30 and one aged 80 or older). What the study reported, not specific to this receptor: Observed TCR beta diversity per million T cells fell roughly linearly with age, and a significant reduction was already apparent by age around 40. Because the CMV infection status of the donors was unknown, age-related changes in expanded clonotypes may potentially have been confounded. Estimates of total diversity based on one million sequenced T cells were considered lower bounds and underestimates. Because profiling used bulk unsorted PBMCs, naive and antigen-experienced compartments could not be compared conclusively. Observed TCR beta diversity correlated strongly with the percentage of naive T cells measured by flow cytometry. Compared with the aged group, more naive CD4+ T cells, fewer expanded clones and increased TCR diversity were shown by the long-lived group, suggesting age selection.

The library was obtained by 5' RACE. The data were produced on an Illumina HiSeq 2500. The second PCR ran for roughly 7 to 12 cycles and used a J-beta primer mix along with a sample-barcoded 5' primer. A unique molecular identifier was introduced onto each TCR beta cDNA molecule by a template-switch 5' adaptor carrying 12 random nucleotides. Each sample yielded at least 3 million CDR3-containing paired-end reads. First-strand cDNA synthesis was performed from all RNA using the Mint cDNA synthesis kit, with priming by a TRBC-specific oligonucleotide. All cDNA was treated with uracil-DNA glycosylase and then went through a first 18-cycle PCR with the universal primers M1SS and BC2_uni_R. The authors' pipeline ran thus. For normalization, 1 million high-quality reads were randomly selected from each sample, with every read carrying a distinct molecular identifier. Reads sharing molecular identifiers were discarded rather than binned into consensus sequences. MiTCR, run with a Q25 quality threshold and the strictest error-elimination algorithm, handled CDR3 identification, clonotype clustering and error correction. A nonparametric unseen species model with Euler transformation was used to estimate lower-bound total TCR beta diversity. TCRdb trimmed public reads at Q25 via fastp, called clones via MiXCR and kept in-frame beta chains. Every CDR3 protein is listed once, alongside the most common genes and DNA of its rows. TCRdb's processing, not the authors' own work, is the source of the V and J calls. For this sample the table gives 1.2 million to 1.5 million distinct CDR3 sequences, of which about 40% were detected only once. 7.9% of the sample belongs to the ten largest clones.

This clonotype has a handful of counts. Its target antigen remains unknown. Nothing much larger sits one base from this clone, and base qualities are not available. The 35 to 40 donors, aged about 6 to 95 years, were systemically healthy Caucasian individuals from Russia. Each donor gave about 11 milliliters of peripheral blood, drawn into EDTA-treated Vacutainer tubes. Ficoll-Paque density-gradient centrifugation was used to isolate PBMCs, with at least 6.5 million per sample. Total RNA, at least 6 micrograms per sample, was extracted from PBMCs with Trizol reagent. For every donor, an aliquot of PBMCs went through flow cytometry to measure the percentages of naive CD45RAhigh/CD27high T cells. V and J are trimmed by 6 bases and 4 bases, and the gene matches miss 7 bases of the junction. CDR1 MRHNA and CDR2 SNTAGT are derived from the germline V gene. The CDR3 has 15 amino acids, counting the end cysteine and phenylalanine. The read is trimmed to its CDR3 DNA, 45 bases read in frame from base 1.

The sequence links TRBV6-4 to TRBJ2-1; the central 9 bases match TRBD1. The receptor was derived from a woman younger than 35 in good health. The sequencing input was blood. The DNA sequence is as follows: TGTGCCAGCAGACAACAGGGGGCTGGTTACAATGAGCAGTTCTTC. Its protein product is CASRQQGAGYNEQFF.